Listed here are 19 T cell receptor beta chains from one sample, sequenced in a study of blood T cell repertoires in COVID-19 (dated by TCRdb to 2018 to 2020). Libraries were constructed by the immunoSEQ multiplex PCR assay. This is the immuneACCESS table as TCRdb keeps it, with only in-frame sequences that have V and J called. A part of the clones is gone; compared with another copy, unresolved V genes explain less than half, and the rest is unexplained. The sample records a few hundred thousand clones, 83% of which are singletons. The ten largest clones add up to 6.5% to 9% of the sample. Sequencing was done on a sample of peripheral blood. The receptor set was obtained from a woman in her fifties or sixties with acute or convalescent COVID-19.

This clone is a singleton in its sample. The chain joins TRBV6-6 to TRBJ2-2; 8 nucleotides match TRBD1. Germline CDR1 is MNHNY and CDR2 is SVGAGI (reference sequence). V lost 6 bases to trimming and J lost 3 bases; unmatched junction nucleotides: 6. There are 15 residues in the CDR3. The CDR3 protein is CASRKDRADTGELFF. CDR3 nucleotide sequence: TGTGCCAGCAGGAAGGACAGGGCAGACACCGGGGAGCTGTTTTTT.

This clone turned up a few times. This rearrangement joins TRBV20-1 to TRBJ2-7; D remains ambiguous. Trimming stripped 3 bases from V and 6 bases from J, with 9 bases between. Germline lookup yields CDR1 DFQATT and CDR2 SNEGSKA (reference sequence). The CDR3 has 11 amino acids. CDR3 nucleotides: TGCAGTGCTAGGGCAGCGATCGAGCAGTACTTC. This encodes CSARAAIEQYF.

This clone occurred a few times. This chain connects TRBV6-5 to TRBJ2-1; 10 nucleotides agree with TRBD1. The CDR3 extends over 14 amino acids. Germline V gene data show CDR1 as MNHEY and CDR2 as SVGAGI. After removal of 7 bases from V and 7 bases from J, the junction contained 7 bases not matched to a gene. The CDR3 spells CASKQGQGSNEQFF. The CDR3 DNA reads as TGTGCCAGCAAACAGGGACAGGGGTCAAATGAGCAGTTCTTC.

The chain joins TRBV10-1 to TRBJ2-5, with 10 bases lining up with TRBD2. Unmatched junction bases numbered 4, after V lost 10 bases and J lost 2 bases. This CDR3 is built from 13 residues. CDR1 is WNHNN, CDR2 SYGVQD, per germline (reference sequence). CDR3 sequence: CATATSGQETQYF. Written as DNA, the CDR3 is TGCGCCACTGCGACTAGCGGGCAAGAGACCCAGTACTTC.

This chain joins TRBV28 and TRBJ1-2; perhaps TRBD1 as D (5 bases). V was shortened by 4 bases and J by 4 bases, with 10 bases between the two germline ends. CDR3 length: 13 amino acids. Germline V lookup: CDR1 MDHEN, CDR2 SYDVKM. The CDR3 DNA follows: TGTGCCAGCAGTTCCGGACAAGTCTATGGCTACACCTTC. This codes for CASSSGQVYGYTF.

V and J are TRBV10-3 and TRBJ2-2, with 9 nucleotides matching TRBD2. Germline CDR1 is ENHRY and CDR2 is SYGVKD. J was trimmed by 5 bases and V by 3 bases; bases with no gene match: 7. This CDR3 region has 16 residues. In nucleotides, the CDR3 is TGTGCCATCAGTGATAGGCTAGCGGGACAAACCGGGGAGCTGTTTTTT. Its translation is CAISDRLAGQTGELFF.

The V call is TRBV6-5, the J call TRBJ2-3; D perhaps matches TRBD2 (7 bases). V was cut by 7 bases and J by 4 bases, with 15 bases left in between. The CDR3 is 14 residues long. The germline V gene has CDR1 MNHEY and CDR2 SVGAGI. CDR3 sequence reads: CASTEGGRSDTQYF. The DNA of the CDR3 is TGTGCCAGCACCGAGGGGGGGCGTTCAGATACGCAGTATTTT.

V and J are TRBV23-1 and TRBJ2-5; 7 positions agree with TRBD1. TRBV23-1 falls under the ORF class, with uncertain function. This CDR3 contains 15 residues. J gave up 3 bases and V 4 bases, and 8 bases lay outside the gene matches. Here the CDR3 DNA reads TGCGCCAGCAGTCGGGTAGGGGGCTGCGAAGAGACCCAGTACTTC. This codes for CASSRVGGCEETQYF.

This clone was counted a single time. CDR3 nucleotides: TGCGCCAGCAGTGGAACAGGGACTCAGCCCCAGCATTTT. Its translation is CASSGTGTQPQHF. The chain couples TRBV10-2 to TRBJ1-5; maybe TRBD1 (6 bases). Germline-derived CDR1 and CDR2 are WSHSY and SAAADI. Trimming took 4 bases from V and 6 from J, leaving 10 bases between them. The CDR3 runs to 13 residues.

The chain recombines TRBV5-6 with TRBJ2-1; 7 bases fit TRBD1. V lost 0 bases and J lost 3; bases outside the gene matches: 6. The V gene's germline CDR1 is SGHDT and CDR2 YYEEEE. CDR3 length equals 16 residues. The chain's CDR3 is CASSLDRGEIYNEQFF. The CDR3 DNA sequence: TGTGCCAGCAGCTTGGACAGGGGCGAGATCTACAATGAGCAGTTCTTC.

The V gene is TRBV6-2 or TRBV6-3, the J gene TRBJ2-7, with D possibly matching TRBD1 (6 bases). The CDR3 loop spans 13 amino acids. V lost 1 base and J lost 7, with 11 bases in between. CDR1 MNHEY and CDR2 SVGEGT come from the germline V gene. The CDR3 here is CASSYWGPWEQYF. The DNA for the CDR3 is TGTGCCAGCAGTTACTGGGGGCCTTGGGAGCAGTACTTC.

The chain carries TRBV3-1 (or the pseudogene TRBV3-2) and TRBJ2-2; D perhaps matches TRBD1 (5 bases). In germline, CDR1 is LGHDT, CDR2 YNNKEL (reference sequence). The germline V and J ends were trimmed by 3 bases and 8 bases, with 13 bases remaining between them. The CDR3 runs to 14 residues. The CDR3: CASSHNRAGGELFF. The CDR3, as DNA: TGTGCCAGCAGCCATAATCGGGCAGGGGGGGAGCTGTTTTTT.

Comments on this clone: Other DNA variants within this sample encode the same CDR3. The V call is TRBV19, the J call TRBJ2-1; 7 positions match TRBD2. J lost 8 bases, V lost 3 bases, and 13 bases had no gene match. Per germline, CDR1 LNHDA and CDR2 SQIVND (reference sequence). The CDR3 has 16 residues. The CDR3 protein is CASSIVASGSMDEQFF. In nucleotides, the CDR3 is TGTGCCAGTAGTATCGTGGCTAGCGGAAGTATGGATGAGCAGTTCTTC.

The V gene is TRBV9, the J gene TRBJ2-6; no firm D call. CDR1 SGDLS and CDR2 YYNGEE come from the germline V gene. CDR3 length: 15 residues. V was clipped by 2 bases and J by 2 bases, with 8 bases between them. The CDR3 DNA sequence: TGTGCCAGCAGCGTTGGCCATACTGGGGCCAACGTCCTGACTTTC. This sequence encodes CASSVGHTGANVLTF.

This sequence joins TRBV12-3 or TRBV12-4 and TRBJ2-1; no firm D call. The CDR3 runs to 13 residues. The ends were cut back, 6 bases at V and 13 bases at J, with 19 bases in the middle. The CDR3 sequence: CASRTELTAPQFF. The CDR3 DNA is TGTGCCAGCAGAACAGAGTTAACCGCCCCCCAGTTCTTC.

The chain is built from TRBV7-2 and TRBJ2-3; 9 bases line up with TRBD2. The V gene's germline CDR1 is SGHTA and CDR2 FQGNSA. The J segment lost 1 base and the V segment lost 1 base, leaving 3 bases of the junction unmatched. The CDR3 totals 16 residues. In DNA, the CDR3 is TGTGCCAGCAGCTTAGAGGTAGCGGGGGGCACAGATACGCAGTATTTT. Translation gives CASSLEVAGGTDTQYF.

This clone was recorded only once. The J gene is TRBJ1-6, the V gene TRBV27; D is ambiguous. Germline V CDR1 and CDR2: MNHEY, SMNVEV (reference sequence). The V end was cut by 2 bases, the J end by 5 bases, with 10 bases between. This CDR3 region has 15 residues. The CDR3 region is CASSLESINNSPLHF. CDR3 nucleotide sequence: TGTGCCAGCAGTTTAGAGTCCATAAATAATTCACCCCTCCACTTT.

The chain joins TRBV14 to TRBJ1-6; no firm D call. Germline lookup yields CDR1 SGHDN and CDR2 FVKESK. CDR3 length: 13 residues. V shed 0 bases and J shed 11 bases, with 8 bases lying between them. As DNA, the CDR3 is TGTGCCAGCAGCCAAGAGAAGAGGCCACCCCTCCACTTT. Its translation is CASSQEKRPPLHF.

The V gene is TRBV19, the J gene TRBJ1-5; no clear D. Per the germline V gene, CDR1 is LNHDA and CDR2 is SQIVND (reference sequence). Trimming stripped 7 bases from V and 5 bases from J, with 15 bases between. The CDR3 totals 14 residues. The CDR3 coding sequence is TGTGCCAGTACCGAATGGGCAGATTATCAGCCCCAGCATTTT. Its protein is CASTEWADYQPQHF.